This T cell receptor beta chain was observed in a study of spatial heterogeneity in lung cancer. Overall study context: Fewer alpha-chain than beta-chain sequences were consistently detected.

Specified time point: sample taken at primary tumor resection. Unsorted tumor, nontumor lung tissue or cryopreserved PBMC supplied the whole RNA. Around 68 TRACERx patients with early, untreated non-small cell lung cancer donated samples. Every cDNA TCR molecule received its own unique molecular identifier. TCRdb processed the 5' RACE reads anew with MiXCR; each CDR3 protein has one entry. The profile shows 25,000 or so distinct CDR3 sequences, 4.7% of them singletons. The V end lost 2 bases, the J end lost 7 bases, and 13 bases lay between the germline ends. This CDR3 is 13 amino acids long. Germline lookup yields CDR1 SGHRS and CDR2 YFSETQ. This clonotype is medium-sized (0.01 to 0.1%). Its specificity is unknown. Study results and caveats: Ubiquitous expanded tumor TCRs were observed in blood more at resection than follow-up.

The chain has TRBV5-1 and TRBJ2-7; D is possibly TRBD1 (5 bases). This material consisted of PBMCs, taken at surgery. The sequence derives from a male donor with early-stage non-small cell lung cancer. CDR3 region: CASSFGQGGEQYF. The CDR3 region has the DNA TGCGCCAGCAGCTTCGGGCAGGGTGGGGAGCAGTACTTC.